This TCR beta chain was retrieved from a study of blood T cells in healthy people across ages. With a J-beta primer mix and a sample-barcoded 5' primer, a second PCR ran 7 to 11 cycles. MiXCR, applied by TCRdb to the 5' RACE reads, yields one record per CDR3 protein. The table includes some 1,800,000 distinct CDR3 sequences, about two fifths detected once. This CDR3 spans 15 amino acids. Germline loops: CDR1 SGHDT, CDR2 YYEEEE. The V end lost 0 bases, the J end lost 7 bases, and 13 bases lay between the germline ends. The sample holds a few counts of this clonotype. What was sequenced was blood. This sequence joins TRBV5-6 and TRBJ1-4; unclear D gene. This clonotype was obtained from a human donor in good health. CDR3: CASSLGDNRLEKLFF. In DNA, the CDR3 is TGTGCCAGCAGCTTGGGTGACAATCGACTTGAAAAACTGTTTTTT.